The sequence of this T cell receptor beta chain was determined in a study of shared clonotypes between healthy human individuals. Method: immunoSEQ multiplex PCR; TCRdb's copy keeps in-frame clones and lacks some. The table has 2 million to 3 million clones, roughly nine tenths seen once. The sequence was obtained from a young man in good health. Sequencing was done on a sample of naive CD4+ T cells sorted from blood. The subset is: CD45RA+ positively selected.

The CDR3 bases are TGTGCCAGCAGCCCGGGATTGTGGGCAATCTCTGGAAACACCATATATTTT. Translated: CASSPGLWAISGNTIYF. V usage is TRBV4-2 and J usage is TRBJ1-3; D not resolved. Germline CDR1 LGHNA, CDR2 YNFKEQ. The CDR3 spans 17 residues. V lost 4 bases and J 0 bases, leaving 16 bases between the germline ends.